This T cell receptor (beta chain) stems from a study of blood T cell repertoires in COVID-19. Overall study context: The United States, Italy and Spain were the sources of the acute and convalescent COVID-19 samples. T cells, B-cell-depleted T cells, or PBMCs supplied cDNA or gDNA.

The repertoire was sequenced with immunoSEQ multiplex PCR; TCRdb's copy has only in-frame clones and lacks some. The sample carries 150,000 or so clones, 80% to 90% recorded once. Trimming cost V 3 bases and J 0 bases, with 13 bases left between them. The CDR3 consists of 15 residues. Germline values: CDR1 SGHDT, CDR2 YYEEEE. The material sequenced was peripheral blood. The clonotype originates from an older woman with acute or convalescent COVID-19. V gene TRBV5-6 combines with J gene TRBJ2-7; D possibly corresponds to TRBD1 (5 bases). The CDR3 DNA sequence: TGTGCCAGCAGCTCAGGGCTCACAGACTCCTACGAGCAGTACTTC. The encoded protein is CASSSGLTDSYEQYF.